A single TCR beta chain is shown here with its context. Its antigen is unknown. These data belong to a study of CD8 T cells in cerebrospinal fluid in Alzheimer's disease. On the study more broadly: CSF T cell clonal expansion was assessed by plate-based nested PCR and droplet-based sequencing.

From the 10x single-cell sequencing reads, TCRdb lists one entry per CDR3 protein and no DNA. Its table records roughly 1,000 distinct CDR3 sequences. General study results and limits: In mild cognitive impairment or Alzheimer's disease, the biggest CSF clone made up more TCRs than in controls.

This clonotype was obtained from a human donor in good health. The specimen sequenced was cerebrospinal fluid.

CDR3 residues: CASTPFNPGANEKLFF. V usage is TRBV28 and J usage is TRBJ1-4; TCRdb returns TRBD1, unconfirmable since there is no DNA. Per the germline V gene, CDR1 is MDHEN and CDR2 is SYDVKM. This CDR3 is built from 16 residues.